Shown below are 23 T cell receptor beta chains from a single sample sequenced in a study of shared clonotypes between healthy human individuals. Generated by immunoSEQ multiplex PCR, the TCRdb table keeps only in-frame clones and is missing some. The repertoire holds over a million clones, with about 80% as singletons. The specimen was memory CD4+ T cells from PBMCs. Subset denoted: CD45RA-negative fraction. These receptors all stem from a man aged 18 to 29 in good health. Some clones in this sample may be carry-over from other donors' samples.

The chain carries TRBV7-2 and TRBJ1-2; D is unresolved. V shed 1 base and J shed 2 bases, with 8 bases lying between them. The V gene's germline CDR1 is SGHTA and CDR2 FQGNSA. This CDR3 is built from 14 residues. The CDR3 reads CASSLGVQNYGYTF. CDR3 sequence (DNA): TGTGCCAGCAGCTTAGGGGTACAGAACTATGGCTACACCTTC.

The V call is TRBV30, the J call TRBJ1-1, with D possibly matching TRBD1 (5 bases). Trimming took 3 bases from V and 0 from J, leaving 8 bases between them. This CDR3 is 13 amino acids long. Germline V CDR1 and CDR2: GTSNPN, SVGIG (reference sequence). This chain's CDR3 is CAWRAGVNTEAFF. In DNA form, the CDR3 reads TGTGCCTGGAGGGCGGGGGTGAACACTGAAGCTTTCTTT.

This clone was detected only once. In DNA form, the CDR3 reads TGTGCCAGCAGGATAGGGGTTGGAGAAAAACTGTTTTTT. The encoded protein is CASRIGVGEKLFF. The rearrangement uses TRBV7-2 and TRBJ1-4, with D maybe TRBD1 (5 bases). This CDR3 region has 13 residues. With 6 bases removed from V and 8 bases from J, the gap between germline ends came to 13 bases. Per germline, CDR1 SGHTA and CDR2 FQGNSA.

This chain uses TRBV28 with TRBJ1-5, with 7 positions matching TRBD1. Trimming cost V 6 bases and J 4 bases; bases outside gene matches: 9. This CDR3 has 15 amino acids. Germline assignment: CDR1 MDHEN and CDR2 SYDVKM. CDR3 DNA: TGTGCCAGCAGCCCCGGAAGGGACAGAAATCAGCCCCAGCATTTT. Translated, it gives CASSPGRDRNQPQHF. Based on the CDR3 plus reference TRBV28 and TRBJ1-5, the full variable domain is DVKVTQSSRYLVKRTGEKVFLECVQDMDHENMFWYRQDPGLGLRLIYFSYDVKMKEKGDIPEGYSVSREKKERFSLILESASTNQTSMYLCASSPGRDRNQPQHFGDGTRLSIL.

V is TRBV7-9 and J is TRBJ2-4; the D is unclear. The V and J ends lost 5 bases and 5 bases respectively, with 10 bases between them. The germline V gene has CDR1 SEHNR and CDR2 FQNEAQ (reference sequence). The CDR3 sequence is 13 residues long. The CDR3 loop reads CASSLPGENIQYF. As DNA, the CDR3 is TGTGCCAGCAGCCTCCCCGGTGAAAACATTCAGTACTTC. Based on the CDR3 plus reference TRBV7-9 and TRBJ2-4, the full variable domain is DTGVSQNPRHKITKRGQNVTFRCDPISEHNRLYWYRQTLGQGPEFLTYFQNEAQLEKSRLLSDRFSAERPKGSFSTLEIQRTEQGDSAMYLCASSLPGENIQYFGAGTRLSVL.

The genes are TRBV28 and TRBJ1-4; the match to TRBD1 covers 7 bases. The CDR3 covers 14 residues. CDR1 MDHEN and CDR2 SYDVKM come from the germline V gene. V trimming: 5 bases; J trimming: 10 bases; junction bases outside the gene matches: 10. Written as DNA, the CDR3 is TGTGCCAGCAGTGGTGGGACAGAAGATCGAAAACTGTTTTTT. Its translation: CASSGGTEDRKLFF. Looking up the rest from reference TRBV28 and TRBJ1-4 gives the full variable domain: DVKVTQSSRYLVKRTGEKVFLECVQDMDHENMFWYRQDPGLGLRLIYFSYDVKMKEKGDIPEGYSVSREKKERFSLILESASTNQTSMYLCASSGGTEDRKLFFGSGTQLSVL.

The chain's CDR3 is CASSLAGSSYNEQFF. The DNA for the CDR3 is TGTGCCAGCAGTCTAGCAGGGAGCTCCTACAATGAGCAGTTCTTC. V gene TRBV4-2 combines with J gene TRBJ2-1; D is possibly TRBD1 or TRBD2 (5 bases each). V lost 6 bases, J lost 0 bases, and 12 bases lay in between. Germline assignment: CDR1 LGHNA and CDR2 YNFKEQ. This CDR3 is built from 15 residues.

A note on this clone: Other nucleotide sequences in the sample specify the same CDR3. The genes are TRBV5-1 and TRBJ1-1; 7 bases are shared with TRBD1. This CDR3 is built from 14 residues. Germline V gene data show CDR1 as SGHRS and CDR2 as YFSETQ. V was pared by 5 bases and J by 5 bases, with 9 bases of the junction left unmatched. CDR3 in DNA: TGCGCCAGCAGGCGTACAGGGGATAGTACTGAAGCTTTCTTT. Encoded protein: CASRRTGDSTEAFF.

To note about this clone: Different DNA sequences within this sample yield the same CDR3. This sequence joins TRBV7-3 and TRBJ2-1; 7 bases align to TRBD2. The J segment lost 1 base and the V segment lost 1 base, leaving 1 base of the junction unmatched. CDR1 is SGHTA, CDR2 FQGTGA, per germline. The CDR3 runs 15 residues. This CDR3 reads CASSLRRESYNEQFF. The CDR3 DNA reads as TGTGCCAGCAGCTTAAGGCGGGAGTCCTACAATGAGCAGTTCTTC.

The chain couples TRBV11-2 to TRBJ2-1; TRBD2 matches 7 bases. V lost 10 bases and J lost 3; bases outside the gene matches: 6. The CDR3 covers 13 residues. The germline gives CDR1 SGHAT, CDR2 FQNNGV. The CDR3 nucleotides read TGTGCCACCCAGTCGGGGGGCTACAATGAGCAGTTCTTC. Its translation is CATQSGGYNEQFF.

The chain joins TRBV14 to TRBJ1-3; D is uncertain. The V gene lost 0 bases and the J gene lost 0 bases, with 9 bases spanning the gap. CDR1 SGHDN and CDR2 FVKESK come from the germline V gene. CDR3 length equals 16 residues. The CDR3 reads CASSQDPGLSGNTIYF. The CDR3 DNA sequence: TGTGCCAGCAGCCAAGACCCAGGCCTCTCTGGAAACACCATATATTTT.

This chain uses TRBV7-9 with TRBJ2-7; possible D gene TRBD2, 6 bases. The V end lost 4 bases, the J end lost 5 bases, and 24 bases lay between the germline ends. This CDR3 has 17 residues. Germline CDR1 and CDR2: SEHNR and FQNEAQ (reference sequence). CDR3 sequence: CASSSFYSYGSENEQYF. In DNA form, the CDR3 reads TGTGCCAGCAGCTCATTTTATAGTTACGGGAGTGAAAACGAGCAGTACTTC.

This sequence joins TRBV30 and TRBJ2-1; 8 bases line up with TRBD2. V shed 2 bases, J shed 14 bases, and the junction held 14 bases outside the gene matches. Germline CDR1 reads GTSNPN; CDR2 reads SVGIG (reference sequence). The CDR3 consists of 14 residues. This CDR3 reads CAWSHPSGSRQEFF. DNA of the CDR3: TGTGCCTGGAGTCACCCTAGCGGGTCCCGGCAAGAGTTCTTC.

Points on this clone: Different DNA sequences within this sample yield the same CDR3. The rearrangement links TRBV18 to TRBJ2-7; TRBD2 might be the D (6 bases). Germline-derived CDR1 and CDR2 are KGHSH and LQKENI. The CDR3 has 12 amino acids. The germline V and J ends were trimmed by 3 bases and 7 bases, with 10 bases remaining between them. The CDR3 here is CASSPSGDEQYF. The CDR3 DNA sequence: TGTGCCAGCTCACCTTCGGGGGATGAGCAGTACTTC.

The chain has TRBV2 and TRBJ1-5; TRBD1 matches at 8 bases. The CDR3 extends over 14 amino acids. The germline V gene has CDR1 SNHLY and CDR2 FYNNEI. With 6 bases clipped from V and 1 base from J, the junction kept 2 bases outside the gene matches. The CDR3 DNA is TGTGCCAGCAGCGGGGACAGGAGCAATCAGCCCCAGCATTTT. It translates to CASSGDRSNQPQHF.

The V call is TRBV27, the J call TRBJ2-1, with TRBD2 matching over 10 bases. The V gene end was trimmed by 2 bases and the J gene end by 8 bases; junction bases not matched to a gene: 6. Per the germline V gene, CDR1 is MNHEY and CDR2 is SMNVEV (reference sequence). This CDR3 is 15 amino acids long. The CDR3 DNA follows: TGTGCCAGCAGTTTAAGAGCTAGCGGGAGTTATGAGCAGTTCTTC. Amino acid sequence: CASSLRASGSYEQFF.

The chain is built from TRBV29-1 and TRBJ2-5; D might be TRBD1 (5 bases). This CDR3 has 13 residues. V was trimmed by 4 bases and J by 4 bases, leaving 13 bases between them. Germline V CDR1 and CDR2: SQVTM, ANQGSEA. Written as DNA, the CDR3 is TGCAGCGTTGTGGGCAGGGAAGGAGAGACCCAGTACTTC. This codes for CSVVGREGETQYF.

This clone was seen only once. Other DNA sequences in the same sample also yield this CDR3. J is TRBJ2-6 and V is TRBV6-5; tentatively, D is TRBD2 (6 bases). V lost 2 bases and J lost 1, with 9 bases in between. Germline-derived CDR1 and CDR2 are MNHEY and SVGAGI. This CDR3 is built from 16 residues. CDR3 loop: CASSYLRGSGANVLTF. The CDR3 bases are TGTGCCAGCAGTTACCTTCGGGGGTCTGGGGCCAACGTCCTGACTTTC.

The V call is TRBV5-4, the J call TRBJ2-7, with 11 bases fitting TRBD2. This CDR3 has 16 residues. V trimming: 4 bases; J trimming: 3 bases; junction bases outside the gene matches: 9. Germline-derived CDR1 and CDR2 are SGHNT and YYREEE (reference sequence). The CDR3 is CASSPSSGRTLYEQYF. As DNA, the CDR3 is TGTGCCAGCAGCCCTTCTAGCGGGAGGACTCTCTACGAGCAGTACTTC. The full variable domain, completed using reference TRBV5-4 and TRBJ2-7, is ETGVTQSPTHLIKTRGQQVTLRCSSQSGHNTVSWYQQALGQGPQFIFQYYREEENGRGNFPPRFSGLQFPNYSSELNVNALELDDSALYLCASSPSSGRTLYEQYFGPGTRLTVT.

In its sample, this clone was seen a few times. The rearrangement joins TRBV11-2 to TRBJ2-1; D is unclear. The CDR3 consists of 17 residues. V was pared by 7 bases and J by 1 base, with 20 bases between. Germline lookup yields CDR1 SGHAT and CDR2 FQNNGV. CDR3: CASTLTVASNSYNEQFF. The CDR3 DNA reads TGTGCCAGCACCCTTACGGTGGCTTCCAATTCCTACAATGAGCAGTTCTTC.

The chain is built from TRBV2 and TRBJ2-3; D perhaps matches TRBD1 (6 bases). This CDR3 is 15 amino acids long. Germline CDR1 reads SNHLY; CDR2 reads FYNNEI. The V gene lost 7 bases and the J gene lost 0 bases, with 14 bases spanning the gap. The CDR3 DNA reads TGTGCCAGCACTGGCCTAGGGGGAAGCACAGATACGCAGTATTTT. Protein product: CASTGLGGSTDTQYF.

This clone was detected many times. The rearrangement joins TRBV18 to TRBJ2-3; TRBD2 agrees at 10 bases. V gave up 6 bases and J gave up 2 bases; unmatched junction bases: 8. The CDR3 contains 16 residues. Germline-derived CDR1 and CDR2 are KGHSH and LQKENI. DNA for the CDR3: TGTGCCAGCTCTCAAGGACTAGCGGCTAACACAGATACGCAGTATTTT. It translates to CASSQGLAANTDTQYF.

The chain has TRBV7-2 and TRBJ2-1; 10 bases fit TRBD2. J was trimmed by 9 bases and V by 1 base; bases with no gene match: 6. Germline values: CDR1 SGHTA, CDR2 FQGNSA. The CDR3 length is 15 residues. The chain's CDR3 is CASSLEIAGGSEQFF. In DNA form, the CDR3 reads TGTGCCAGCAGCTTAGAGATAGCGGGAGGTTCTGAGCAGTTCTTC.